This T cell receptor (beta chain) was profiled in a study of CD8+CD57+ T cells in acquired aplastic anemia (dated by TCRdb to between 2018 and 2020). For the wider study: A mean of roughly 2.9 ug of DNA, ranging from roughly 0.2 to 27.4 ug, was extracted from sorted CD4+ and CD8+ cells. CD8+CD57+ expansion was defined as a frequency above the mean frequency observed in healthy subjects. Overall results and qualifications from the work: Roughly 30 CD8+ CDR3 sequences were found to be shared between patients and controls, but these sequences appeared to be highly expressed in patients and within the immunodominant clones of the patients. No significant difference in CD8+ Simpson's diversity was found between patients and healthy controls (P=0.060).

In regard to this clonotype: The clone's antigen remains unknown. The input lacks base qualities; no much larger clone sits a single base away.

In the germline V gene (reference sequence), CDR1 corresponds to DFQATT and CDR2 to SNEGSKA. The germline V end is reduced by 3 bases and the J end by 8 bases; junction bases left unmatched: 10. The CDR3, cysteine through phenylalanine, is 14 amino acids long. Solely the CDR3 DNA is kept, with 42 bases framed from the first base. Expansion of CD8+CD57+ cells had been shown by flow cytometry in the patients chosen for sequencing. Severe acquired aplastic anemia was diagnosed in all patients according to International Study of Aplastic Anemia and Agranulocytosis and Camitta criteria. Patients had received no therapy at the time of blood sampling. TCR repertoires of sorted CD4+ and CD8+ blood T cells from severe aplastic anemia patients and healthy subjects were deep-sequenced in the study. Patients were enrolled under clinicaltrials.gov protocols 00001620, 01623167, 00001397, 00071045, 00081523 and 00961064 in the USA. Ficoll-Paque density gradient centrifugation was used to isolate peripheral blood mononuclear cells. Before DNA was extracted, CD4+ and CD8+ T cells were sorted using either FACS or magnetic beads.

TCR beta VDJ combination and CDR3 sequence profiling used genomic DNA as the template. An Illumina HiSeq 2000 was used for TCR repertoire sequencing. The paper's data handling went like this. TRBV/TRBJ rearrangement plots, CDR3 size and DJ length profiles, and Simpson's diversity index were used to assess repertoires. The most abundant DNA sequence in the deep sequencing data was taken as the immunodominant clone. CDR3 amino acid sequences were screened for sharing across subjects and compared with published repertoires and the VDJdb database. The public sequencing data were trimmed at Q25 with fastp and processed into clonotypes with MiXCR by TCRdb, which kept only in-frame beta chains. Identical CDR3 proteins give one entry, which carries the most common genes and DNA. V and J calls and clone size were set by TCRdb, not the authors. This sample holds about 190,000 distinct CDR3 sequences; nearly 50% were observed only once. The ten largest clonotypes hold over 7.5% of the sample.

The sequence came from a human donor with aplastic anemia. The receptor chain draws on TRBV20-1 and TRBJ2-1; 7 central nucleotides agree with TRBD1. Source material: sorted CD4+, CD8+, or CD8+CD57+ T cells (not recorded which) from PBMCs. Here the CDR3 is given as CSASPGTVRYEQFF. The sequenced DNA: TGCAGTGCTAGCCCGGGGACAGTGAGGTATGAGCAGTTCTTC.